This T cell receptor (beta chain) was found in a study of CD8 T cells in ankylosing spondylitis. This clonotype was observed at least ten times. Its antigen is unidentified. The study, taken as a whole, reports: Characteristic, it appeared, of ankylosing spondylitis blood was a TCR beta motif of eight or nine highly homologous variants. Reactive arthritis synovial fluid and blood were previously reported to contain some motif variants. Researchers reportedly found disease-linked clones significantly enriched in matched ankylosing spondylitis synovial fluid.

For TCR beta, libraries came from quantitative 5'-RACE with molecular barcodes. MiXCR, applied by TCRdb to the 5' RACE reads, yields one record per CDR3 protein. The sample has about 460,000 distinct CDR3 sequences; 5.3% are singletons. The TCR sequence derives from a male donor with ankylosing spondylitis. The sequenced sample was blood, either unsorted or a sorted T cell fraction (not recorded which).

CDR3 DNA: TGCAGCGTGAGCTATGACAGCTCCTACGAGCAGTACTTC. Residues: CSVSYDSSYEQYF. The chain is built from TRBV29-1 and TRBJ2-7; D is perhaps TRBD1 (5 bases). The CDR3 runs to 13 residues. V dropped 6 bases and J dropped 0 bases, with 12 bases sitting between them. CDR1 and CDR2 from the germline V gene are SQVTM and ANQGSEA.